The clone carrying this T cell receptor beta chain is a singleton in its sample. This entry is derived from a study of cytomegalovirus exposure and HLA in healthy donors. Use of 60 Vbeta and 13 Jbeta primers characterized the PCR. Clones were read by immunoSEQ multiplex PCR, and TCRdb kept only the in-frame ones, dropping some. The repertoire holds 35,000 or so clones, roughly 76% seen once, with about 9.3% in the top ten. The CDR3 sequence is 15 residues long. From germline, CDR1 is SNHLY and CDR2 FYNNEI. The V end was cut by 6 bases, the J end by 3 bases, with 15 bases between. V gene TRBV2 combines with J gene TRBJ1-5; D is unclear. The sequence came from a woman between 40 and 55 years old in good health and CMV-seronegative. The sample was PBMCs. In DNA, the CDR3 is TGTGCCAGCAGCGCCTCAGGAGGATACAATCAGCCCCAGCATTTT. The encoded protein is CASSASGGYNQPQHF.